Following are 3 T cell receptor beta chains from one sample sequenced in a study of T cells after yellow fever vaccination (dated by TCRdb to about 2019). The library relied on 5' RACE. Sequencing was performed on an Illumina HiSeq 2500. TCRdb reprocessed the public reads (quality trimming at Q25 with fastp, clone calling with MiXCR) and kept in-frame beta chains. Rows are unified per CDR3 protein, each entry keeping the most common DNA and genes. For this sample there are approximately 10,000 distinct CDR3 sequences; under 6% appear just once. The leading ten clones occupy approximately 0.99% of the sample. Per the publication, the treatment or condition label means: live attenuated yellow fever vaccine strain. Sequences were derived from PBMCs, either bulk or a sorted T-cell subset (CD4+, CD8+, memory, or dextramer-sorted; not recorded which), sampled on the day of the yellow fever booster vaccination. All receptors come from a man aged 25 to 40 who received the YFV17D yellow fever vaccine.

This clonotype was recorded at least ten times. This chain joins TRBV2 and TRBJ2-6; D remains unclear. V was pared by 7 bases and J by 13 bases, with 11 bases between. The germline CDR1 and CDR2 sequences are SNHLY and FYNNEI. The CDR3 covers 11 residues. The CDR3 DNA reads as TGTGCCAGCAAAGCCCTCCAGGTCCTGACTTTC. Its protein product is CASKALQVLTF.

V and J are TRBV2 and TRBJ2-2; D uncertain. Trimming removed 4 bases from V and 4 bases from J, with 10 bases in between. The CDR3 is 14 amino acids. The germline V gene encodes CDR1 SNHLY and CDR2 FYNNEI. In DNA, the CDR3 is TGTGCCAGCAGTGTTAGGGTCGGCACCGGGGAGCTGTTTTTT. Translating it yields CASSVRVGTGELFF.

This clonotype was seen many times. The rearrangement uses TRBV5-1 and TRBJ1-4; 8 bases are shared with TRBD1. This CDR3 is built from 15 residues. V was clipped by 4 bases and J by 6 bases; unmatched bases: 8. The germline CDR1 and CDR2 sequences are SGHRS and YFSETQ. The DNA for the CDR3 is TGCGCCAGCAGCACCCTGGGACAGGAGGATGAAAAACTGTTTTTT. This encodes CASSTLGQEDEKLFF.